Sequencing of this TCR beta chain was carried out in a study of T-cell memory formation after mild COVID-19. V dropped 7 bases and J dropped 7 bases, with 9 bases sitting between them. Per the germline V gene, CDR1 is SGHKS and CDR2 is YYEKEE (reference sequence). The length of the CDR3 is 12 residues. TCRdb redid the calling of the 5' RACE reads with MiXCR, one entry per CDR3 protein. The profile shows 500,000 to 650,000 distinct CDR3 sequences, 20% to 25% of them singletons. The J gene is TRBJ1-6, the V gene TRBV5-5, with a weak D call TRBD1 (5 bases). The clonotype comes from an adult woman who had mild COVID-19 (a few samples of this study predate the infection). Cell type and time point are not known. Sequencing was done on a sample of PBMCs or a T cell subset sorted from them (not recorded which). The CDR3 nucleotides are TGTGCCAGCCACTGGGACAATTCACCCCTCCACTTT. This translates into CASHWDNSPLHF.